This T cell receptor (beta chain) was obtained from a study of T cell repertoires in cytomegalovirus infection. Whole-study context: Indications of both CMV infection and matching HLA type were provided by public TCR beta signatures.

The CDR3 is 16 residues long. Between the trimmed V and J ends, which lost 5 bases and 10 bases, there was a span of 26 bases. Per germline, CDR1 MNHEY and CDR2 SMNVEV (reference sequence). This clonotype was seen more than once but under ten times. Its antigen is still unknown. TCRdb re-called the reads through MiXCR, storing one row per CDR3 protein. Of about 74,000 distinct CDR3 sequences listed, 25% to 30% are singletons. The chain uses TRBV27 and TRBJ1-1; perhaps TRBD1 as D (5 bases). Sample: CD8+ T cells from cultured PBMCs, taken from culture after CMV antigen stimulation. The source of this sequence is a human donor in good health (CMV status not recorded). Some clones in this sample may be carry-over from other donors' samples. CDR3 in DNA: TGTGCCAGCAGTCCTAATCCCGGGCCGGGGCGCGGAGGAGCTTTCTTT. Its translation is CASSPNPGPGRGGAFF.